Described below is a single T cell receptor beta chain sequence and its context. Antigen: not known. Unique molecular identifiers (one per individual cDNA molecule) were attached. Each CDR3 protein gets one entry after TCRdb re-called the 5' RACE reads with MiXCR. This sample has under 60,000 distinct CDR3 sequences, with approximately 8.4% found just once. The sample originates from a study of early T cells in non-severe SARS-CoV-2 infection. Study summary: Sequencing was performed on bulk RNA from unsorted whole blood, leaving chains unpaired. Findings of the study overall: The matching step, a VDJdb search, favored anti-spike CD8 responses and missed private and CD4 specificities.

V dropped 3 bases and J dropped 2 bases, with 14 bases sitting between them. The CDR3 has 16 amino acids. In germline, CDR1 is SGHDN, CDR2 FVKESK. V usage is TRBV14 and J usage is TRBJ2-1; weak D call: TRBD1 (6 bases). Sequencing used whole blood. The receptor's source is an adult who was a healthcare worker with PCR-confirmed SARS-CoV-2 infection or an uninfected control (not recorded which). This CDR3 reads CASSQVQGRTYNEQFF. In nucleotides, the CDR3 is TGTGCCAGCAGCCAGGTACAGGGACGAACCTACAATGAGCAGTTCTTC.